Listed below are T cell receptor beta chains from one sample, sequenced in a study of vaccination and CD4 T cells after COVID-19. What these receptors recognize is not known. Each CDR3 protein is one row after TCRdb ran MiXCR on the PCR reads. The sample has about 25,000 distinct CDR3 sequences; about 64% are singletons. Here the sequenced sample was CD4+ T cells from blood, cultured in vitro, taken after SARS-CoV-2 vaccination. These receptors came from a human donor who received a COVID-19 vaccine. Each CDR3 is given with its conserved first and last residue.

V	J	length	CDR3
TRBV7-2	TRBJ1-2	13	CASSPEAQYGYTF
TRBV2	TRBJ1-2	13	CAGHRDARNGYTF
TRBV19	TRBJ1-2	14	CASSIQGKDYGYTF
TRBV7-8	TRBJ1-1	13	CASSLAARTEAFF
TRBV7-3	TRBJ1-2	13	CASSSGTGVGYTF
TRBV5-1	TRBJ1-1	13	CASSLDDNTEAFF
TRBV7-9	TRBJ1-1	15	CASSLARQGDTEAFF
TRBV5-1	TRBJ1-2	16	CASSLGTGGINYGYTF
TRBV11-2	TRBJ1-1	16	CASSAKDRATNTEAFF
TRBV6-1	TRBJ2-5	15	CASSRIQGRRETQYF
TRBV15	TRBJ2-7	14	CATSRDIQSYEQYF
TRBV11-3	TRBJ2-3	14	CASSYRTGTDTQYF
TRBV7-2	TRBJ1-3	15	CASSFRQSSGNTIYF
TRBV15	TRBJ2-1	16	CATSRGGPVSYNEQFF
TRBV10-3	TRBJ1-2	13	CAISEHESGTYTF
TRBV6-1	TRBJ2-5	16	CASSLEGQGEGETQYF
TRBV7-9	TRBJ1-2	15	CASSLEIGTGAGYTF
TRBV30	TRBJ2-5	15	CAWSRGGQVEETQYF
TRBV7-6	TRBJ1-3	15	CASSPRTGYQNTIYF
TRBV5-1	TRBJ2-3	15	CASSAGTSGPDTQYF
TRBV7-9	TRBJ1-6	16	CASSLVVAAYNSPLHF
TRBV7-6	TRBJ1-1	13	CASSLTRNTEAFF
TRBV20-1	TRBJ2-7	16	CSASVGDSGGAYEQYF
TRBV20-1	TRBJ1-2	15	CSASFRDGVNYGYTF
TRBV27	TRBJ2-6	14	CASSSYSGANVLTF